Sequencing of this TCR beta chain was carried out in a study of cytomegalovirus exposure and HLA in healthy donors. Use of 60 Vbeta and 13 Jbeta primers characterized the PCR. Per the authors' pipeline: Roughly 11 million shared chains were among the approximately 76 million unique TCR beta chains that a later analysis counted. Using immunoSEQ multiplex PCR, the repertoire was profiled, and TCRdb retains in-frame clones only, with some absent. V and J calls and clone size are as listed in that table; D and trimming were resolved from the DNA. The data show over 150,000 clones, 60% to 80% seen once. The CDR3 is 14 residues long. Unmatched junction bases numbered 5, after V lost 6 bases and J lost 4 bases. Looked up from germline, CDR1 is MDHEN and CDR2 is SYDVKM. Comment on this clone: The target antigen is unknown.

Study-level points and caveats: Later analysis identified several of the most significant clusters that appeared linked to common viral pathogens.

Specimen: PBMCs. The chain recombines TRBV28 with TRBJ1-5, with 8 bases lining up with TRBD1. This TCR came from a man aged 60 to 69 in good health and CMV-seronegative. The CDR3 spells CASSLTGANQPQHF. The CDR3 coding sequence is TGTGCCAGCAGCCTGACAGGGGCTAATCAGCCCCAGCATTTT.